The clone carrying this TCR beta chain was detected ten times or more. This sample was taken from a study of sequential checkpoint blockade in melanoma. Study-level information: After nivolumab or ipilimumab alone, around 24 patients had week-13 rebiopsies.

Specified treatment: randomized to nivolumab then ipilimumab (arm A) or the reverse (arm B). The CDR3 length is 18 residues. J lost 1 base, V lost 5 bases, and 11 bases had no gene match. From germline, CDR1 is SGHNT and CDR2 YENEEA. Clones were sequenced by immunoSEQ multiplex PCR, and TCRdb holds only the in-frame ones, with some missing. The table shows about 6,000 clones, with over 20% occurring only once. This chain connects TRBV11-3 to TRBJ2-6; TRBD2 matches 7 bases. The specimen comprised tumor tissue (inferred from file names), sampled from a patient given nivolumab and ipilimumab in sequence. This clonotype was obtained from a human donor with melanoma. In DNA form, the CDR3 reads TGTGCCAGCAGCCAAGGCCCAGCGGGATTATCTGGGGCCAACGTCCTGACTTTC. Translating it yields CASSQGPAGLSGANVLTF.